This TCR beta chain was observed in a study of T cell responses to AZD1222 COVID-19 vaccine. From germline, CDR1 is MNHEY and CDR2 SVGAGI. The J segment lost 6 bases and the V segment lost 8 bases, leaving 13 bases of the junction unmatched. The CDR3 runs to 15 residues. Study results and caveats: Donors, mostly white British, included more females; clonal diversity was possibly underestimated.

Assay used: immunoSEQ multiplex PCR; TCRdb lists only in-frame clones, some missing. Of some 130,000 clones listed, around 86% were seen once; the top ten hold around 22%. Concerning this clone: Its antigen remains unknown.

The sample consisted of peripheral blood, taken on day 0 of AZD1222 vaccination. This sequence originates from an adult in good health. V and J are TRBV6-5 and TRBJ2-3, with 8 bases identical to TRBD2. CDR3 sequence reads: CASSPIAGSPDTQYF. Written as DNA, the CDR3 is TGTGCCAGCTCTCCCATAGCGGGGTCCCCCGATACGCAGTATTTT.